This is a list of T cell receptor beta chains from one sample in a study of blood T cell repertoires in COVID-19. Here immunoSEQ multiplex PCR was the method, and the copy in TCRdb shows in-frame clones only, minus some. The sample records under 400,000 clones, around 87% being singletons. Sequences were obtained from peripheral blood. These receptors were collected from a woman between 25 and 40 years old with COVID-19, enrolled during active disease. Both conserved end residues are part of each CDR3. The D gene is left open where the match is weak. Clone size is stated in some rows and not others, as once, few, many or a class when expanded.

clone size,D gene,J gene,V gene,CDR3 DNA,CDR3 protein
NA,NA,TRBJ2-7,TRBV5-1,TGCGCCAGCAGCTTGGCCATGGGCACTTCCTACGAGCAGTACTTC,CASSLAMGTSYEQYF
few,TRBD2,TRBJ2-7,TRBV5-1,TGCGCCAGCAGCTTGTCGACTAGCGGCTACGAGCAGTACTTC,CASSLSTSGYEQYF
NA,NA,TRBJ1-5,TRBV4-1,TGCGCCAGCAGCCAAGAACCGGCAGGGGATCAGCCCCAGCATTTT,CASSQEPAGDQPQHF
NA,NA,TRBJ2-3,TRBV30,TGTGCCTGGGCCCGGAGTGGAACAGATACGCAGTATTTT,CAWARSGTDTQYF
NA,TRBD1,TRBJ2-5,TRBV2,TGTGCCAGCAGTAGGGACAGGGGTTTCCAAGAGACCCAGTACTTC,CASSRDRGFQETQYF
NA,NA,TRBJ1-1,TRBV5-1,TGCGCCTCCAGCCAGGGTAACACTGAAGCTTTCTTT,CASSQGNTEAFF
once,NA,TRBJ2-3,TRBV3-1/TRBV3-2,TGTGCCAGCAGTTTTCATCCAGGGGAGGGGGAGACAGATACGCAGTATTTT,CASSFHPGEGETDTQYF
NA,TRBD2,TRBJ2-2,TRBV9,TGTGCCAGCAGCGTAGATTTTAGCGGGGCGAACACCGGGGAGCTGTTTTTT,CASSVDFSGANTGELFF
NA,NA,TRBJ1-1,TRBV10-2,TGCGCCAGCCTGTCGGTAACTGAAGCTTTCTTT,CASLSVTEAFF
NA,TRBD2,TRBJ2-1,TRBV27,TGTGCCAGCAGTCAGGGGACTAGCGGTTACAATGAGCAGTTCTTC,CASSQGTSGYNEQFF
NA,NA,TRBJ2-4,TRBV7-2,TGTGCCAGCAGCCCCCGGGGTATTGAAAACATTCAGTACTTC,CASSPRGIENIQYF
NA,TRBD2,TRBJ2-1,TRBV6-5,TGTGCCAGCAGTTTTGAGCGGGAGGGCTATGAGCAGTTCTTC,CASSFEREGYEQFF
NA,TRBD1,TRBJ2-7,TRBV7-2,TGTGCCAGCAGCACCCGGACAGGGGGCCAGGACGAGCAGTACTTC,CASSTRTGGQDEQYF
NA,NA,TRBJ2-1,TRBV5-1,TGCGCCAGCAGCTTTGGACTCCTCGACTACAATGAGCAGTTCTTC,CASSFGLLDYNEQFF
NA,NA,TRBJ1-1,TRBV7-3,TGTGCCAGCAGCCCCCTGGGGGGGGTGAACACTGAAGCTTTCTTT,CASSPLGGVNTEAFF
NA,NA,TRBJ2-7,TRBV2,TGTGCCAGCAGTGAAATTCAGGGGGGATACGAGCAGTACTTC,CASSEIQGGYEQYF
NA,NA,TRBJ2-7,TRBV3-1/TRBV3-2,TGTGCCAGCAGCCAGGGCCAGGGCCCACAGTACTTC,CASSQGQGPQYF
once,TRBD1,TRBJ2-7,TRBV2,TGTGCCAGCAATAGAGGACAGGGGTCCTACGAGCAGTACTTC,CASNRGQGSYEQYF
NA,NA,TRBJ2-3,TRBV2,TGTGCCAGCAGTGGTCTAACGCAGTATTTT,CASSGLTQYF
NA,TRBD1,TRBJ1-4,TRBV25-1,TGTGCCAGCAGTGAGCCGAGCAGGGGGAGTGAAAAACTGTTTTTT,CASSEPSRGSEKLFF
NA,NA,TRBJ1-2,TRBV28,TGTGCCAGCAGTTTAGAAGAAACAGGGTACAACTATGGCTACACCTTC,CASSLEETGYNYGYTF
NA,NA,TRBJ2-7,TRBV10-3,TGTGCCATCAGTGAGTCTTCGACAGACCACGAGCAGTACTTC,CAISESSTDHEQYF
few,NA,TRBJ2-7,TRBV7-2,TGTGCCAGCAGCTTACTTCAAGGGGGCGAGCAGTACTTC,CASSLLQGGEQYF
NA,TRBD2,TRBJ2-1,TRBV29-1,TGCAGCGGAGGGGGGGGACTAGCGGGAGATGAGCAGTTCTTC,CSGGGGLAGDEQFF
NA,TRBD2,TRBJ2-3,TRBV27,TGTGCCAGCAGTTTATCCCCTCCGGGACTAGCGGGGAGCACAGATACGCAGTATTTT,CASSLSPPGLAGSTDTQYF
NA,TRBD2,TRBJ2-7,TRBV5-1,TGCGCCAGCAGCTTTGCTAGCGGGATCCGCGAGCAGTACTTC,CASSFASGIREQYF
NA,NA,TRBJ2-7,TRBV4-2,TGTGCCAGCAGCCAAGAGGGCAGCTACGAGCAGTACTTC,CASSQEGSYEQYF
NA,NA,TRBJ1-1,TRBV27,TGTGCCAGCAGCCAGACAGGTAGCACTGAAGCTTTCTTT,CASSQTGSTEAFF
NA,TRBD1,TRBJ2-2,TRBV27,TGTGCCAGCAAACCCGACAGGGCGAACACCGGGGAGCTGTTTTTT,CASKPDRANTGELFF
NA,TRBD2,TRBJ2-5,TRBV24-1,TGTGCCACCAGTGATTTTGGGGGGGAGTCGGAGACCCAGTACTTC,CATSDFGGESETQYF
NA,NA,TRBJ2-2,TRBV30,TGTGCCTGGAACGTCGGGTTCAGCGCCACCGGGGAGCTGTTTTTT,CAWNVGFSATGELFF
NA,NA,TRBJ1-1,TRBV28,TGTGCCAGCAGCACCCTTGTCGGTTTTACTGAAGCTTTCTTT,CASSTLVGFTEAFF
NA,TRBD2,TRBJ2-1,TRBV5-1,TGCGCCAGCAGCTTGGGAGCGGGAGGGGAACAATGGAATGAGCAGTTCTTC,CASSLGAGGEQWNEQFF
NA,NA,TRBJ1-4,TRBV2,TGTGCCAGCAGTATCACCGGAGGGGAAAAACTGTTTTTT,CASSITGGEKLFF
NA,NA,TRBJ1-1,TRBV18,TGTGCCAGCTCACCAAGGACAAGGAACACTGAAGCTTTCTTT,CASSPRTRNTEAFF
NA,TRBD1,TRBJ1-2,TRBV5-4,TGTGCCAGCAGCTCCGGGACAGGGGACGGCTACACCTTC,CASSSGTGDGYTF
NA,NA,TRBJ1-1,TRBV6-2/TRBV6-3,TGTGCCAGCAGTAACGGGGCGGGAGCTGAAGCTTTCTTT,CASSNGAGAEAFF
NA,TRBD2,TRBJ2-5,TRBV10-3,TGTGCCATCGGAGGTAGCGGGAGTCTGGAGACCCAGTACTTC,CAIGGSGSLETQYF
NA,NA,TRBJ1-2,TRBV19,TGTGCCAGTAGTATAGCTCCGGGACACTCCATCGAACTCTATGGCTACACCTTC,CASSIAPGHSIELYGYTF
NA,NA,TRBJ1-2,TRBV10-3,TGTGCCATCTCGACAGTCTATGGCTACACCTTC,CAISTVYGYTF
NA,NA,TRBJ1-5,TRBV4-1,TGCGCCAGCAGCCCGCTGCCAGGGAGCAATCAGCCCCAGCATTTT,CASSPLPGSNQPQHF
NA,NA,TRBJ2-7,TRBV13,TGTGCCAGCAGCTTGGGGCTTAGTGAGCGCTCCTACGAGCAGTACTTC,CASSLGLSERSYEQYF
few,TRBD1,TRBJ1-4,TRBV19,TGTGCCAGTAGACCGGGACAGGGGTCTGAAAAACTGTTTTTT,CASRPGQGSEKLFF